The sequence of this T cell receptor (beta chain) was determined in a study of blood T cell repertoires in COVID-19. Study as a whole: Acute and convalescent COVID-19 specimens originated in the United States, Italy and Spain. Sources were T cells, B-cell-depleted T cells, or PBMCs; the material itself was cDNA or gDNA.

In the source study's methods: Amplifying reference gene primers gave estimates of nucleated cell counts. The table came from immunoSEQ multiplex PCR; TCRdb's copy has only in-frame clones and leaves some out. That table is the source of V, J and clone size, and D and trimming were worked out from the DNA. The table has about 140,000 clones, 87% seen once. Participant age was roughly 18 to 89 years, and participants resided in 24 US areas. The sequenced material came from PBMCs or T cells enriched from blood (not recorded which). This sequence originates from a man aged 55-75 years who had recovered from COVID-19.

The CDR3 DNA sequence: TGTGCCAGCAGTAAACTAGCGGGAGTATACAATGAGCAGTTCTTC. This encodes CASSKLAGVYNEQFF. The V call is TRBV28, the J call TRBJ2-1; TRBD2 aligns across 11 bases. CDR1 is MDHEN and CDR2 is SYDVKM in the germline V gene. V lost 5 bases to trimming and J lost 4 bases; unmatched junction nucleotides: 4. The CDR3 totals 15 residues.